This T cell receptor beta chain was retrieved from a study of response to subunit inactivated influenza vaccine (dated by TCRdb to between 2017 and 2018). Concerning the study at large: Deep quantitative T cell receptor repertoire profiling was used in the study to track responses to a trivalent subunit inactivated influenza vaccine.

The table lists this clonotype with a few counts. Its antigen is unknown. No clone much larger than this one lies a single base away; base qualities are absent. From the germline V gene, CDR1 is WSHSY and CDR2 is SAAADI. V and J are trimmed by 7 bases and 3 bases, and the gene matches miss 8 bases of the junction. Spanning cysteine to phenylalanine, the CDR3 consists of 16 amino acids. The retained sequence is limited to the CDR3, 48 bases, with the frame set at the first base. Library preparation was by RT-PCR. Sequencing relied on an Illumina HiSeq 2500. Starting from the raw public reads, TCRdb applied fastp trimming at Q25, assembled clones with MiXCR and retained in-frame beta chains. All rows with the same CDR3 protein become a single entry with the most common DNA and genes. The sample profile shows over 150,000 distinct CDR3 sequences; roughly an eighth of them were found once. The leading ten clones occupy roughly 24% of the sample.

What the work shows at the level of the full study, not this receptor alone: It was suggested by the authors that each seasonal influenza vaccination may recruit only a limited number of new T cells.

Here the chain combines TRBV10-2 and TRBJ2-7; the junction holds 14 bases that match TRBD2. This receptor was taken from a man aged 45 to 65 who received an inactivated influenza vaccine. Donor details come from another sample of the same person, matched by shared clones. The sequencing here drew on CD8+ T cells sorted from PBMCs, taken more than 4 days after vaccination. The CDR3 reads CASTPGTSGSLYEQYF. The bases are TGCGCCAGCACCCCCGGGACTAGCGGGAGTCTCTACGAGCAGTACTTC.